A single sample is the source of the 21 T cell receptor beta chains below, sequenced in a study of T-cell memory formation after mild COVID-19. MiXCR, applied by TCRdb to the 5' RACE reads, yields one record per CDR3 protein. The data show about 360,000 distinct CDR3 sequences, under 15% seen once. Sequenced material: PBMCs or a T cell subset sorted from them (not recorded which). The receptors come from a man aged 18 to 29 who had mild COVID-19 (a few samples of this study predate the infection). Cell type and time point are not known.

This clonotype appeared a few times. This chain connects TRBV20-1 to TRBJ2-3; D call uncertain. This CDR3 comprises 13 residues. Germline CDR1 reads DFQATT; CDR2 reads SNEGSKA (reference sequence). V was clipped by 8 bases and J by 0 bases, with 12 bases between them. CDR3 in amino acids: CSSWTRSTDTQYF. The CDR3 bases are TGCAGTTCCTGGACGAGGAGCACAGATACGCAGTATTTT.

This clonotype was seen more than once but under ten times. J is TRBJ1-2 and V is TRBV2, with TRBD1 matching 8 bases. Losses at the gene ends were 10 bases for V and 6 bases for J; bases not matched to a gene: 22. This CDR3 region has 17 residues. Germline values: CDR1 SNHLY, CDR2 FYNNEI. CDR3 amino acids: CAISLVGQGFSLDGYTF. As DNA, the CDR3 is TGTGCCATTTCTTTGGTTGGACAGGGTTTTTCTTTGGATGGCTACACCTTC. The full variable domain, its missing parts supplied by reference TRBV2 and TRBJ1-2, is EPEVTQTPSHQVTQMGQEVILRCVPISNHLYFYWYRQILGQKVEFLVSFYNNEISEKSEIFDDQFSVERPDGSNFTLKIRSTKLEDSAMYFCAISLVGQGFSLDGYTFGSGTRLTVV.

Many counts were recorded for this clonotype. This CDR3 reads CASSPITRTVKYEQYV. CDR3 nucleotide sequence: TGTGCCAGCAGCCCGATTACCCGGACAGTAAAATACGAGCAGTACGTC. The V call is TRBV6-5, the J call TRBJ2-7; tentatively, D is TRBD1 (6 bases). Germline lookup yields CDR1 MNHEY and CDR2 SVGAGI. The CDR3 totals 16 residues. Trimming removed 6 bases at V and 4 bases at J, with 22 bases between.

This chain connects TRBV7-9 to TRBJ1-1, with D uncertain. V was pared by 6 bases and J by 0 bases, with 8 bases between. CDR1 and CDR2 from the germline V gene are SEHNR and FQNEAQ (reference sequence). The CDR3 has 13 amino acids. CDR3 DNA sequence: TGTGCCAGCAGGGAGATCATGAACACTGAAGCTTTCTTT. Translated: CASREIMNTEAFF.

This chain joins TRBV6-5 and TRBJ2-1, with 7 bases matching TRBD2. Losses at the gene ends were 7 bases for V and 6 bases for J; bases not matched to a gene: 15. Germline CDR1 reads MNHEY; CDR2 reads SVGAGI. The CDR3 loop spans 16 amino acids. The CDR3 spells CASTLRPSGASNEQFF. Here the CDR3 DNA reads TGTGCCAGCACCTTACGGCCTAGCGGAGCAAGCAATGAGCAGTTCTTC.

Only a few counts were recorded for this clonotype. The rearrangement joins TRBV4-1 to TRBJ1-4, with D unclear. V lost 4 bases and J 7 bases, leaving 13 bases between the germline ends. CDR1 MGHRA and CDR2 YSYEKL come from the germline V gene. The CDR3 totals 14 residues. The CDR3 bases are TGCGCCAGCAGCCCACCCGTCCGGAGTGAAAAACTGTTTTTT. Translation: CASSPPVRSEKLFF.

V is TRBV10-3 and J is TRBJ2-4; D ambiguous. This CDR3 is 14 amino acids long. Germline V lookup: CDR1 ENHRY, CDR2 SYGVKD. V lost 6 bases and J lost 0, with 9 bases in between. For the CDR3, the DNA is TGTGCCATCAGACCCACCCTAGCCAAAAACATTCAGTACTTC. It codes for CAIRPTLAKNIQYF.

J is TRBJ1-6 and V is TRBV5-4; 7 bases agree with TRBD1. Trimming cost V 4 bases and J 6 bases; bases outside gene matches: 7. The CDR3 is 15 amino acids. Looked up from germline, CDR1 is SGHNT and CDR2 is YYREEE (reference sequence). CDR3 residues: CASSIGTDPNSPLHF. The CDR3 DNA sequence: TGTGCCAGCAGCATTGGGACAGACCCTAATTCACCCCTCCACTTT.

The gene calls are TRBV12-3 or TRBV12-4 and TRBJ1-3, with a possible D match to TRBD1 (5 bases). The CDR3 consists of 15 residues. Trimming shortened V by 10 bases and J by 0 bases, and 16 bases separated the two germline ends. CDR3 DNA: TGTGCCACCGACATGGGACGCAACTCTGGAAACACCATATATTTT. It codes for CATDMGRNSGNTIYF.

This clonotype has a count of ten or more. The chain couples TRBV5-1 to TRBJ2-3; D is unclear. In germline, CDR1 is SGHRS, CDR2 YFSETQ. This CDR3 comprises 13 residues. V was shortened by 1 base and J by 3 bases, with 6 bases between the two germline ends. The CDR3 nucleotides are TGCGCCAGCAGCTTGCAAAGAACAGATACGCAGTATTTT. This encodes CASSLQRTDTQYF.

The chain carries TRBV3-1 and TRBJ2-3; possibly TRBD1 for D (5 bases). There are 15 residues in the CDR3. Trimming took 0 bases from V and 1 from J, leaving 8 bases between them. Per the germline V gene, CDR1 is LGHDT and CDR2 is YNNKEL (reference sequence). Written as DNA, the CDR3 is TGTGCCAGCAGCCAAGAGGGGCGGCGCACAGATACGCAGTATTTT. Translating it yields CASSQEGRRTDTQYF.

This clonotype was recorded only once. The V gene is TRBV4-1, the J gene TRBJ2-6; no clear D gene. This CDR3 has 16 amino acids. CDR1 is MGHRA and CDR2 is YSYEKL in the germline V gene. With 1 base removed from V and 1 base from J, the gap between germline ends came to 8 bases. Here the CDR3 reads CASSQVWQSGANVLTF. CDR3 in DNA: TGCGCCAGCAGCCAAGTCTGGCAGTCTGGGGCCAACGTCCTGACTTTC.

The chain carries TRBV20-1 and TRBJ2-2; D gene ambiguous. Germline V gene lookup returns CDR1 DFQATT and CDR2 SNEGSKA (reference sequence). This CDR3 contains 13 residues. The V end lost 1 base, the J end lost 7 bases, and 10 bases lay between the germline ends. The CDR3 region has the DNA TGCAGTGCTAGAGTCCGGGCTGGCGGGGAGCTGTTTTTT. The encoded protein is CSARVRAGGELFF.

This clonotype was recorded at least ten times. The chain couples TRBV12-3 or TRBV12-4 to TRBJ1-1, with D possibly being TRBD1 (5 bases). V shed 5 bases and J shed 1 base, with 11 bases lying between them. CDR3 length equals 14 residues. The CDR3 here is CASSLRGKNTEAFF. The CDR3 DNA is TGTGCCAGCAGTCTGAGGGGAAAGAACACTGAAGCTTTCTTT.

This clonotype was seen repeatedly, ten times or more. The chain carries TRBV5-1 and TRBJ2-1; 9 nucleotides match TRBD2. V was pared by 4 bases and J by 4 bases, with 3 bases of the junction left unmatched. CDR1 is SGHRS, CDR2 YFSETQ, per germline. The CDR3 spans 14 residues. CDR3 DNA: TGCGCCAGCAGCGCGGGACTAGCTTACAATGAGCAGTTCTTC. Protein sequence: CASSAGLAYNEQFF.

The chain recombines TRBV12-3 or TRBV12-4 with TRBJ2-3; tentatively, D is TRBD1 or TRBD2 (6 bases each). V shed 2 bases and J shed 3 bases, with 15 bases lying between them. The CDR3 is made up of 16 amino acids. The CDR3, as DNA: TGTGCCAGCAGTTTATATTTCGGGGGCAGGACAGATACGCAGTATTTT. Its protein product is CASSLYFGGRTDTQYF.

The chain is built from TRBV2 and TRBJ2-7, with D perhaps matching TRBD1 (6 bases). CDR3 length equals 12 residues. In germline, CDR1 is SNHLY, CDR2 FYNNEI. Between the trimmed V and J ends, which lost 4 bases and 5 bases, there was a span of 9 bases. The CDR3 DNA follows: TGTGCCAGCAGTGGACAGGCCAACGAGCAGTACTTC. It encodes CASSGQANEQYF.

Many counts were recorded for this clonotype. Here the CDR3 DNA reads TGTGCCAGCAGCTTAGCTGTTCTCACTGAAGCTTTCTTT. It yields the protein CASSLAVLTEAFF. The chain uses TRBV7-8 and TRBJ1-1, with D unclear. CDR1 and CDR2 (germline): SGHVS, FQNEAQ. CDR3 length: 13 amino acids. The ends were cut back, 0 bases at V and 4 bases at J, with 6 bases in the middle.

In DNA form, the CDR3 reads TGCGCCAGCAGCCAGGGACTAGGAGCCTACGAGCAGTACTTC. Translation: CASSQGLGAYEQYF. This sequence joins TRBV5-1 and TRBJ2-7; TRBD2 matches 8 bases. CDR3 length equals 14 residues. Trimming at V came to 4 bases and at J to 2 bases, leaving 5 bases not matched to a gene. Germline CDR1 reads SGHRS; CDR2 reads YFSETQ.

The table lists this clonotype with many counts. This sequence joins TRBV5-1 and TRBJ2-5; 8 nucleotides match TRBD2. Germline loops: CDR1 SGHRS, CDR2 YFSETQ. V trimming: 1 base; J trimming: 2 bases; junction bases outside the gene matches: 16. This CDR3 comprises 19 residues. The CDR3 reads CASSLSRRSRGGPQETQYF. The CDR3 DNA reads TGCGCCAGCAGCTTGTCCAGGAGGAGCCGGGGGGGGCCTCAAGAGACCCAGTACTTC.

This clonotype was seen a few times. The genes are TRBV7-2 and TRBJ2-7; D gene uncertain. V gave up 8 bases and J gave up 7 bases, with 15 bases separating them. This CDR3 is built from 12 residues. Germline V lookup: CDR1 SGHTA, CDR2 FQGNSA. The CDR3 here is CASGIPVREQYF. The CDR3 DNA sequence: TGTGCCAGCGGTATCCCCGTCCGGGAGCAGTACTTC.